The sequence of this T cell receptor (beta chain) was determined in a study of blood T cell repertoires in COVID-19. Categorization into cohorts depended on clinical history that participants reported. Per the original methods: Estimates of nucleated cell counts were drawn from the amplification of reference gene primers. Sequenced by immunoSEQ multiplex PCR; TCRdb stores in-frame clones only, minus some. Clonal size and the V and J genes are those of that table, whereas D and trimming came from the DNA. The data show roughly 220,000 clones, 88% seen once. A remark on this clone: Additional DNA sequences in this sample encode the identical CDR3.

Sequencing was carried out using PBMCs or T cells enriched from blood (not recorded which). This clonotype was obtained from a woman aged 45 to 65 with acute COVID-19.

The CDR3 loop is CASSLSTATNEKLFF. The CDR3 bases are TGCGCCAGCAGCTTGTCGACTGCAACTAATGAAAAACTGTTTTTT. This rearrangement joins TRBV5-1 to TRBJ1-4; D not resolved. There are 15 residues in the CDR3. V gave up 1 base and J gave up 0 bases, with 7 bases separating them. The germline V gene has CDR1 SGHRS and CDR2 YFSETQ.